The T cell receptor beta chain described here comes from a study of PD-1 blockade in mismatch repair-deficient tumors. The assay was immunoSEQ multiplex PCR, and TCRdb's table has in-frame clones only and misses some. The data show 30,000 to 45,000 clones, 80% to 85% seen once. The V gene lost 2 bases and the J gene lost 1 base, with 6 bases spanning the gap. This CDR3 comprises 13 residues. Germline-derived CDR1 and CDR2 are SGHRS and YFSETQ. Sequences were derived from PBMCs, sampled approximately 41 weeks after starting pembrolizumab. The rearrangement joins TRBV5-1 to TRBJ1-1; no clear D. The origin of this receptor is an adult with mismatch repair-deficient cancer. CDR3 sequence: CASSFDWNTEAFF. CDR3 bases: TGCGCCAGCAGCTTCGACTGGAACACTGAAGCTTTCTTT.